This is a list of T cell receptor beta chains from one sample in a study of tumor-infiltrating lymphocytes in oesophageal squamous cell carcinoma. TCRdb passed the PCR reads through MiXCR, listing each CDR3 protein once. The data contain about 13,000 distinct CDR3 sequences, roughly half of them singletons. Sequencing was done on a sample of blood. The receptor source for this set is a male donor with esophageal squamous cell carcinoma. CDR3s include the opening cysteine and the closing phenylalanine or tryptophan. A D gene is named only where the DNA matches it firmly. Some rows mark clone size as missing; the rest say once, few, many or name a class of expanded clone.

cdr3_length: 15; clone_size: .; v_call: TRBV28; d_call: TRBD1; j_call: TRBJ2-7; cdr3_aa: CASTPPPGQGYEQYF; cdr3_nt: TGTGCCAGCACTCCTCCACCGGGACAGGGATACGAGCAGTACTTC
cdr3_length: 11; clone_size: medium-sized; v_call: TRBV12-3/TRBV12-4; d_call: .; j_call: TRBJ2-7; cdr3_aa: CASSSGEEQYF; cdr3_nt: TGTGCCAGCAGTTCGGGTGAGGAGCAGTACTTC
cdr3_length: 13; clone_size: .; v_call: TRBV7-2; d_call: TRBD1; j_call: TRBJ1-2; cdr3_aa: CASSFGTDYGYTF; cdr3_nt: TGTGCCAGCAGCTTCGGGACAGACTATGGCTACACCTTC
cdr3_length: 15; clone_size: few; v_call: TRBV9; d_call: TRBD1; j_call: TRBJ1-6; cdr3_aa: CASSLTTGDVSPLHF; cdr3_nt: TGTGCCAGCAGCCTCACGACAGGGGATGTGTCACCCCTCCACTTT
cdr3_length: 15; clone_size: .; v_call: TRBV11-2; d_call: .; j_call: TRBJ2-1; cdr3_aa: CASSFSSSPFNEQFF; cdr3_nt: TGTGCCAGCAGCTTTTCGTCCAGCCCTTTCAATGAGCAGTTCTTC
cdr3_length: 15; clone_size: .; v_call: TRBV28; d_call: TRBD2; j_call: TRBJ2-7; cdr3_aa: CASSSGTSGSHEQYF; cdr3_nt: TGTGCCAGCAGTTCGGGGACTAGCGGGAGCCACGAGCAGTACTTC
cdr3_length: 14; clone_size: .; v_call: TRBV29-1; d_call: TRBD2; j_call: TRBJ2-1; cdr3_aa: CSVGLAGGLDEQFF; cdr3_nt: TGCAGCGTTGGACTAGCGGGAGGGTTGGATGAGCAGTTCTTC
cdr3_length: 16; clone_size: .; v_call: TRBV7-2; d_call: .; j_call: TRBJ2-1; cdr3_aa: CASSLDVGSSYNEQFF; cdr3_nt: TGTGCCAGCAGCTTAGACGTAGGGAGCTCCTACAATGAGCAGTTCTTC
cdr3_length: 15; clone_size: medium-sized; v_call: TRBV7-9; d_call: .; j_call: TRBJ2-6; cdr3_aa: CASSLTGPGANVLTF; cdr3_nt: TGTGCCAGCAGCCTCACAGGGCCCGGGGCCAACGTCCTGACTTTC
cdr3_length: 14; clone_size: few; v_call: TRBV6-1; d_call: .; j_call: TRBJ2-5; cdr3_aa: CASSEYNRQETQYF; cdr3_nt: TGTGCCAGCAGTGAATACAACCGACAAGAGACCCAGTACTTC
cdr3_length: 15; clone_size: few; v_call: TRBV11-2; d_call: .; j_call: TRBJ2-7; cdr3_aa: CASSLEWGPLYEQYF; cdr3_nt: TGTGCCAGCAGCTTAGAATGGGGTCCGCTATACGAGCAGTACTTC
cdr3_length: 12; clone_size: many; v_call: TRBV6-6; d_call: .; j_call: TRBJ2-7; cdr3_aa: CASSYSAGEQYF; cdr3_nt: TGTGCCAGCAGTTACTCAGCGGGTGAGCAGTACTTC
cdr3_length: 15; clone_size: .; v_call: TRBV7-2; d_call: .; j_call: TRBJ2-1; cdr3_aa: CASSLSGQYGNEQFF; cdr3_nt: TGTGCCAGCAGCTTATCGGGCCAATACGGGAATGAGCAGTTCTTC
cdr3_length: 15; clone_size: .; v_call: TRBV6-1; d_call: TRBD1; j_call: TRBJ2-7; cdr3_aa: CASRPGQGPYNEQYF; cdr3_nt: TGTGCCAGCAGGCCGGGACAGGGCCCTTACAATGAGCAGTACTTC
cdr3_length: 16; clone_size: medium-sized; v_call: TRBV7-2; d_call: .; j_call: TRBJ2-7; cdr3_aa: CASSLRSGAPGREQYF; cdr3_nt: TGTGCCAGCAGCTTAAGGTCGGGAGCCCCAGGGCGGGAGCAGTACTTC
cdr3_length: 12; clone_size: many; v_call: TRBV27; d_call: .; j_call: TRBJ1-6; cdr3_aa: CASSLVGSPLHF; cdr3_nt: TGTGCCAGCAGTTTAGTGGGTTCACCCCTCCACTTT
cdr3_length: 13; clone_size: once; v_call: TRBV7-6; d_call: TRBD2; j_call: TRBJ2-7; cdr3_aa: CASSSGDSYEQYF; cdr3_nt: TGTGCCAGCAGCAGCGGGGACTCCTACGAGCAGTACTTC
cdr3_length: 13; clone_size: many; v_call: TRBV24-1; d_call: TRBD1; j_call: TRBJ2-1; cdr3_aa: CATTTDREDEQFF; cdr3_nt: TGTGCCACCACCACGGACAGGGAGGATGAGCAGTTCTTC
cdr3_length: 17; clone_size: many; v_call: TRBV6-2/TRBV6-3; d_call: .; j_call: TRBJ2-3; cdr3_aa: CASSYHLPGESTDTQYF; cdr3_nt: TGTGCCAGCAGTTACCATCTTCCGGGAGAGAGCACAGATACGCAGTATTTT
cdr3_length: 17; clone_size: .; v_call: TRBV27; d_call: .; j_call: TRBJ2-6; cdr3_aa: CASSLPWAPTLWLHLRF; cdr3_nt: .
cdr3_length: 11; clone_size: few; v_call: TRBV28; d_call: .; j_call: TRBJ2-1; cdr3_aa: CASSLGSEQFF; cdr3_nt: TGTGCCAGCAGTTTAGGGTCTGAGCAGTTCTTC
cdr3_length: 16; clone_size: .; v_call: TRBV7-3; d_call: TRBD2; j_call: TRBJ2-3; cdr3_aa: CASSLSLTSGSYTQYF; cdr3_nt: TGTGCCAGCAGCTTAAGCCTAACTAGCGGGAGTTATACGCAGTATTTT
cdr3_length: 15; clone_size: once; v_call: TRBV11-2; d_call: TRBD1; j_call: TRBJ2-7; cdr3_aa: CASSLDRGYTYEQYF; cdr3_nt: TGTGCCAGCAGCTTAGACAGGGGGTACACCTACGAGCAGTACTTC
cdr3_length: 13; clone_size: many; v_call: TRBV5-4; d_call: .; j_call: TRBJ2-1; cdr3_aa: CASSLAGRDEQFF; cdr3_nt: TGTGCCAGCAGCTTGGCGGGGCGGGATGAGCAGTTCTTC
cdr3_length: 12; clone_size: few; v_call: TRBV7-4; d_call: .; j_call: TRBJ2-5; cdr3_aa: CASSNDWETQYF; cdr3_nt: TGTGCCAGCAGCAATGATTGGGAGACCCAGTACTTC
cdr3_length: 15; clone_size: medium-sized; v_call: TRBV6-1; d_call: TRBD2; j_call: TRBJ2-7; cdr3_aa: CASSEGAGASYEQYF; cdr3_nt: TGTGCCAGCAGTGAAGGAGCGGGAGCATCCTACGAGCAGTACTTC
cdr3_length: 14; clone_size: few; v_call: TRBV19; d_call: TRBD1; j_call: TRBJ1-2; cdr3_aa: CASSIDGTGYGYTF; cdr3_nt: TGTGCCAGTAGTATAGATGGGACAGGGTATGGCTACACCTTC
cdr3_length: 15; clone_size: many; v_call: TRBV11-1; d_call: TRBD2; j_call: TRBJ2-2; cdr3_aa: CASSSGLAGVGELFF; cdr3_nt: TGTGCCAGCAGCTCGGGACTAGCGGGAGTTGGGGAGCTGTTTTTT
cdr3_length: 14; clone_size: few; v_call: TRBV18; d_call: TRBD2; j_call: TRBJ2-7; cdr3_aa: CASSSRLARYEQYF; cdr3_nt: TGTGCCAGCTCGTCCCGACTAGCGCGCTACGAGCAGTACTTC
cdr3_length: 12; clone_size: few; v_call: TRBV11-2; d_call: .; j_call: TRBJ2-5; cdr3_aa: CASSLDQETQYF; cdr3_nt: TGTGCCAGCAGCTTAGACCAAGAGACCCAGTACTTC
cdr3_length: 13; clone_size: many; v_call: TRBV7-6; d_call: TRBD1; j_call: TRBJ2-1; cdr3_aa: CASSQGDLNEQFF; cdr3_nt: TGTGCCAGCAGCCAGGGGGACCTCAATGAGCAGTTCTTC
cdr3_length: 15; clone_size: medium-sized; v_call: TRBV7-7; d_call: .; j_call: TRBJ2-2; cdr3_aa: CASSRDSSRAGELFF; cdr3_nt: TGTGCTAGCAGCCGTGACTCTTCTCGGGCCGGGGAGCTGTTTTTT
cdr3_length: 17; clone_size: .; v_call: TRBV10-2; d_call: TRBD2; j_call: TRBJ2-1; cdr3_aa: CASSESLTSGYYNEQFF; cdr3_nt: TGCGCCAGCAGTGAGTCGCTTACTAGCGGGTACTACAATGAGCAGTTCTTC
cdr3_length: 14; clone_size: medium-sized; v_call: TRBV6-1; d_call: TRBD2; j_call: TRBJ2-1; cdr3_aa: CASWASSGSNEQFF; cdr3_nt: TGTGCCAGCTGGGCATCTAGCGGGAGCAATGAGCAGTTCTTC
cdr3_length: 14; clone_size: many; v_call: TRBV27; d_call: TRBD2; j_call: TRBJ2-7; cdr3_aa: CASSLTGGAPEQYF; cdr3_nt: TGTGCCAGCAGTTTGACCGGGGGGGCGCCCGAGCAGTACTTC
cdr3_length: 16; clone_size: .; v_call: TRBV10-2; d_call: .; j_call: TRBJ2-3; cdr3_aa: CASSDLHGISTDTQYF; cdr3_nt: TGCGCCAGCAGTGACCTTCACGGGATCTCGACAGATACGCAGTATTTT
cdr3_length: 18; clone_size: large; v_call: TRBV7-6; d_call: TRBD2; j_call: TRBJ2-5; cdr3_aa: CASSLAIPGLAGGETQYF; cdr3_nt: TGTGCCAGCAGCTTAGCGATCCCGGGACTAGCGGGGGGAGAGACCCAGTACTTC
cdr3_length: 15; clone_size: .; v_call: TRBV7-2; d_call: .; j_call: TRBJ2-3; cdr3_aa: CASSLNRDSTDTQYF; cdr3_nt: TGTGCCAGCAGCTTAAACAGGGACAGCACAGATACGCAGTATTTT
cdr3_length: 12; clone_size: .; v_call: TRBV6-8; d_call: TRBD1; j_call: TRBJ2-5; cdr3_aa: CATWDRVETQYF; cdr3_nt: TGTGCCACTTGGGACAGGGTGGAGACCCAGTACTTC
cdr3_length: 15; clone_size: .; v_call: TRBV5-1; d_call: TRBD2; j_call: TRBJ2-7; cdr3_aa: CASSLESGRAYEQYF; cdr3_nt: TGCGCCAGCAGCTTAGAAAGCGGGAGGGCCTACGAGCAGTACTTC
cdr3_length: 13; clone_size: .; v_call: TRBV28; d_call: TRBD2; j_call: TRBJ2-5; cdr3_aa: CASSSGGWETQYF; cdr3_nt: TGTGCCAGCTCCTCGGGAGGGTGGGAGACCCAGTACTTC
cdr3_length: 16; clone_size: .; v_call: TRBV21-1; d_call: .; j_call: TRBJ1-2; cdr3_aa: CASSKVKTGGNYGYTF; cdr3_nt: TGTGCCAGCAGCAAAGTGAAAACAGGGGGTAACTATGGCTACACCTTC
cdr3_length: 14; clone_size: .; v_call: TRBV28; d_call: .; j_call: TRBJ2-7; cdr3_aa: CASRFRKDVYEQYF; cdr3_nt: TGTGCCAGCAGATTTCGGAAGGATGTCTACGAGCAGTACTTC
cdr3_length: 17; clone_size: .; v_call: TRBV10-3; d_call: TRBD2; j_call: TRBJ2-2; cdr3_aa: CAISVSSSGRNTGELFF; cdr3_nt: TGTGCCATCAGTGTGTCTTCTAGCGGGAGGAACACCGGGGAGCTGTTTTTT
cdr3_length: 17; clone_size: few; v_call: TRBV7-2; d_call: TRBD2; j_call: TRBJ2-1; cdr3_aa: CASSLRGLASYYNEQFF; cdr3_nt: TGTGCCAGCAGCTTAAGGGGACTAGCATCCTACTACAATGAGCAGTTCTTC
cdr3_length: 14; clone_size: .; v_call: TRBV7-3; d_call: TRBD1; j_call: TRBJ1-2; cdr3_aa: CASSPQTGPYGYTF; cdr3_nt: TGTGCCAGCAGCCCTCAGACAGGGCCATATGGCTACACCTTC
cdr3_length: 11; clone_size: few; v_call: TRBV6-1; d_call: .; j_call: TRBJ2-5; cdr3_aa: CASARGETQYF; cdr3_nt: TGTGCCAGCGCAAGGGGGGAGACCCAGTACTTC
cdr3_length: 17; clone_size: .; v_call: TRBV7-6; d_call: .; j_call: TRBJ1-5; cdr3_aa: CASSLEFGQGEGQPQHF; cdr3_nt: TGTGCTAGCAGCTTAGAGTTTGGGCAGGGCGAAGGTCAGCCCCAGCATTTT
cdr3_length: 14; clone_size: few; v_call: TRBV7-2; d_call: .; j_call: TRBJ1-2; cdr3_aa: CATTLTGANYGYTF; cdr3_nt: TGTGCCACCACTCTTACAGGAGCTAACTATGGCTACACCTTC
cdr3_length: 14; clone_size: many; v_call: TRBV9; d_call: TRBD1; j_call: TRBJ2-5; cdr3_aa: CASSVAYRGQTQYF; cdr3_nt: TGTGCCAGCAGCGTAGCTTACAGGGGTCAGACCCAGTACTTC
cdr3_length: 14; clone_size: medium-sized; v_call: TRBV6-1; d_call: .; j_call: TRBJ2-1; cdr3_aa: CATTLASSYNEQFF; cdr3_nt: TGTGCCACAACACTGGCCAGCTCCTACAATGAGCAGTTCTTC
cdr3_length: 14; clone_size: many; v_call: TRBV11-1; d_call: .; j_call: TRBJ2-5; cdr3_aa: CASSLGGARETQYF; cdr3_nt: TGTGCCAGCAGCTTAGGTGGGGCACGGGAGACCCAGTACTTC
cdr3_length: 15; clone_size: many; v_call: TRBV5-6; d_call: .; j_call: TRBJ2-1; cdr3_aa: CASSPGQLLYNEQFF; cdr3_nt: TGTGCCAGCAGCCCAGGACAGCTCCTATACAATGAGCAGTTCTTC
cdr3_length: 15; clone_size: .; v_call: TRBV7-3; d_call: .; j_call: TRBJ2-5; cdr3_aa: CASSLYRADNSPLHF; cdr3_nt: TGTGCCAGCAGCTTATACAGGGCTGATAATTCACCCCTCCACTTC